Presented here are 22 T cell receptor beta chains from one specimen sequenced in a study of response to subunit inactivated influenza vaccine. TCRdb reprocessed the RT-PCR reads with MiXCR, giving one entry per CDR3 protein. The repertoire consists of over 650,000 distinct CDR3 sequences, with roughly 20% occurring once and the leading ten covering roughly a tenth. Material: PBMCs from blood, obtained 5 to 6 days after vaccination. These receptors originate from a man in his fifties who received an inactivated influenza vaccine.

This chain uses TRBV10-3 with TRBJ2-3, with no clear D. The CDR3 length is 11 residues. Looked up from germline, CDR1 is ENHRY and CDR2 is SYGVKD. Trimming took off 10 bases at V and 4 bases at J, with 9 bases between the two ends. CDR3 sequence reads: CATGSADTQYF. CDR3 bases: TGTGCCACCGGATCGGCAGATACGCAGTATTTT.

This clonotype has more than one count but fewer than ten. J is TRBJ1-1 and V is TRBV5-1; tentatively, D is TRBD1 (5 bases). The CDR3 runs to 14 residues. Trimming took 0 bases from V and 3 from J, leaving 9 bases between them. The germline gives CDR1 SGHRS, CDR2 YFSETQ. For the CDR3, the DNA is TGCGCCAGCAGCTTGGAGGCAGGGCACACTGAAGCTTTCTTT. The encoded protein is CASSLEAGHTEAFF.

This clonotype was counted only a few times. The CDR3 spells CAWNLGAGGVHGYTF. The CDR3 nucleotides are TGTGCCTGGAATCTAGGGGCAGGGGGCGTCCATGGCTACACCTTC. The chain couples TRBV30 to TRBJ1-2, with 8 bases identical to TRBD1. Germline loops: CDR1 GTSNPN, CDR2 SVGIG (reference sequence). The CDR3 is 15 amino acids. V dropped 4 bases and J dropped 6; count of bases not matched to a gene: 13.

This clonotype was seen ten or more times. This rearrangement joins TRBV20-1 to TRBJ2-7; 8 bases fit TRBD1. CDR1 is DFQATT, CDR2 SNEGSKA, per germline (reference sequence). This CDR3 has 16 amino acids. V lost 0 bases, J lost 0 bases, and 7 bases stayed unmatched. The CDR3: CSARDPPGQVSYEQYF. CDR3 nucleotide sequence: TGCAGTGCTAGAGATCCCCCGGGACAGGTCTCCTACGAGCAGTACTTC.

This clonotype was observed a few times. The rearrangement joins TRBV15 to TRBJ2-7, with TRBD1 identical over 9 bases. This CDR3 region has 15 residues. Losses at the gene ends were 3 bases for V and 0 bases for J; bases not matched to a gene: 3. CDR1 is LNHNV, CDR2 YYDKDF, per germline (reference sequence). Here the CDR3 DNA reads TGTGCCACCAGCAGGGCGACAGGGGGCTCCTACGAGCAGTACTTC. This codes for CATSRATGGSYEQYF.

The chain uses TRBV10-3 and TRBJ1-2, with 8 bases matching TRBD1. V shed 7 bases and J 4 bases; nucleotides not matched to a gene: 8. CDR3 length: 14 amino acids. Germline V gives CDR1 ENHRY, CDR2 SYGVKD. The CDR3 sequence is CAIKDTGGSYGYTF. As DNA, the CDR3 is TGTGCCATCAAGGATACAGGGGGTTCCTATGGCTACACCTTC.

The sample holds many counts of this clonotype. The CDR3 DNA is TGCGCCAGCAGCTTGGCCGGGGGCTGGTACGAGCAGTACTTC. Amino acid sequence: CASSLAGGWYEQYF. The chain carries TRBV5-1 and TRBJ2-7, with D perhaps assigned TRBD1 or TRBD2 (6 bases each). This CDR3 spans 14 amino acids. Germline values: CDR1 SGHRS, CDR2 YFSETQ. The ends were cut back, 0 bases at V and 4 bases at J, with 11 bases in the middle.

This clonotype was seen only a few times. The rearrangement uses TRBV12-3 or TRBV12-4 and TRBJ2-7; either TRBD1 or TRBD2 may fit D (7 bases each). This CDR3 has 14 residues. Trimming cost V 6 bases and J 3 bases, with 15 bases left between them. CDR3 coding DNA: TGTGCCAGCAGCCCAGGGGGGGGACTCTACGAGCAGTACTTC. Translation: CASSPGGGLYEQYF.

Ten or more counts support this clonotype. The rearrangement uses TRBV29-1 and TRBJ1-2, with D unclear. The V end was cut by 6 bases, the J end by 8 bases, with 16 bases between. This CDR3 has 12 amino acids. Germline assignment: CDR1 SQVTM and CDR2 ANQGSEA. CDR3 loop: CSVRVGSRGYTF. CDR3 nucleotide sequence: TGCAGCGTCCGGGTTGGCTCGCGGGGCTACACCTTC.

CDR3 sequence reads: CASSLLDSSEAFF. DNA of the CDR3: TGTGCCAGCAGCCTTCTCGACAGTTCTGAAGCTTTCTTT. The chain recombines TRBV6-1 with TRBJ1-1; a weak D match, TRBD1 (5 bases). Per germline, CDR1 MNHNS and CDR2 SASEGT. The V gene lost 6 bases and the J gene lost 6 bases, with 14 bases spanning the gap. The CDR3 is made up of 13 amino acids.

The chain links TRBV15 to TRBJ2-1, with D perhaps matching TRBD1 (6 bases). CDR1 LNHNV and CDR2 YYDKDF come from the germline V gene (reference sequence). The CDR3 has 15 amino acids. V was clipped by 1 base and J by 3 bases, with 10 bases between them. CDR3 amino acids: CATSRGGHNYNEQFF. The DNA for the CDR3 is TGTGCCACCAGCAGAGGGGGGCACAACTACAATGAGCAGTTCTTC.

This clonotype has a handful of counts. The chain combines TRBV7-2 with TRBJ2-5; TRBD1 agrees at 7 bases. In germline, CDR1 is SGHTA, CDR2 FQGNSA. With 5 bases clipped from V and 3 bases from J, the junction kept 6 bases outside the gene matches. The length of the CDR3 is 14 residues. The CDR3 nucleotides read TGTGCCAGCAGCCCCGGGACAGCAGAAGAGACCCAGTACTTC. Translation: CASSPGTAEETQYF.

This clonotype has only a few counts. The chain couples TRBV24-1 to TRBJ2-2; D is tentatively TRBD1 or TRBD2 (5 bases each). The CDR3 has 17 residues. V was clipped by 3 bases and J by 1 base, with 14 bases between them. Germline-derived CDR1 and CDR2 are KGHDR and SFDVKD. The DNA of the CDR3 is TGTGCCACCAGTGATCCACCGGGACCGAAGAACACCGGGGAGCTGTTTTTT. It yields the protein CATSDPPGPKNTGELFF.

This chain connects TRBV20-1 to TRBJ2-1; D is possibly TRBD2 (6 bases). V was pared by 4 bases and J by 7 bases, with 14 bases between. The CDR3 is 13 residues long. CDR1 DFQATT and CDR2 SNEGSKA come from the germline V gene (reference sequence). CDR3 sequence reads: CSATSGRGNEQFF. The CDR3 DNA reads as TGCAGTGCTACGAGCGGGCGAGGGAATGAGCAGTTCTTC.

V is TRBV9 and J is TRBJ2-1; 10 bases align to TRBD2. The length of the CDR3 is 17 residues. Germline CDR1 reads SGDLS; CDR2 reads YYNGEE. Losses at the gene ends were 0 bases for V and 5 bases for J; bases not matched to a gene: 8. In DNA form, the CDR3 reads TGTGCCAGCAGCGTAGTCGATCGTAGCGGGAGGAACAATGAGCAGTTCTTC. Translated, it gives CASSVVDRSGRNNEQFF.

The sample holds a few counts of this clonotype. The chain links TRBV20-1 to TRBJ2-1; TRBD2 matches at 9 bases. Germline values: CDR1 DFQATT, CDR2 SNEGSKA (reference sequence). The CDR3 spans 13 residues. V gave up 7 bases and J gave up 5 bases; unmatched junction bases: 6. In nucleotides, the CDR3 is TGCAGTGAGGCTAGCGGGACAGACAATGAGCAGTTCTTC. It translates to CSEASGTDNEQFF.

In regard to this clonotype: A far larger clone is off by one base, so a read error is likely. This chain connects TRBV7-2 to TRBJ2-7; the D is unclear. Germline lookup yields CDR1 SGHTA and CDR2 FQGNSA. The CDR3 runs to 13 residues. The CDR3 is CASSLAGSYDQYF. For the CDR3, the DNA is TGTGCCAGCAGCTTAGCAGGGTCCTACGACCAGTACTTC.

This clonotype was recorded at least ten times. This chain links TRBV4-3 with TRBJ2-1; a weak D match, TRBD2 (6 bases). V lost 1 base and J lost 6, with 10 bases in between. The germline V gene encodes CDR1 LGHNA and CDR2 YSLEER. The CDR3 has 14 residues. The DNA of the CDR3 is TGCGCCAGCAGCCAAGCGGGAGCGGGCAATGAGCAGTTCTTC. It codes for CASSQAGAGNEQFF.

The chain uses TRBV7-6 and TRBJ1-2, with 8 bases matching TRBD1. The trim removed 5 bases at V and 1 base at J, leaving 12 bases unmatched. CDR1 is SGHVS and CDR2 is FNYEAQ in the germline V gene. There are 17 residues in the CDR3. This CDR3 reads CASSPRRTGPLNYGYTF. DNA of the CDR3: TGTGCCAGCAGCCCCCGACGGACAGGGCCTCTTAACTATGGCTACACCTTC.

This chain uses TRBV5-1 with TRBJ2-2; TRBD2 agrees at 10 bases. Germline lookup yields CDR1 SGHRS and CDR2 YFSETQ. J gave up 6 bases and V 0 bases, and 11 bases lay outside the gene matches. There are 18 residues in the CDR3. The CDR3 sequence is CASSLVGRLAGEAGELFF. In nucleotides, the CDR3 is TGCGCCAGCAGCTTGGTTGGTCGCCTAGCGGGGGAAGCCGGGGAGCTGTTTTTT.

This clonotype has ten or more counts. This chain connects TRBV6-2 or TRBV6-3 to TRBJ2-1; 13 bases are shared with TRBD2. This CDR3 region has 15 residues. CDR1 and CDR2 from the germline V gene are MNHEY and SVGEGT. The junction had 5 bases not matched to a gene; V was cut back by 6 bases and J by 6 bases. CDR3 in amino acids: CASSLTSGRANEQFF. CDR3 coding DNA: TGTGCCAGCAGCCTAACTAGCGGGAGGGCCAATGAGCAGTTCTTC.

The CDR3 reads CASSYEQGYTF. DNA of the CDR3: TGTGCCAGCAGTTACGAGCAGGGCTACACCTTC. J is TRBJ1-2 and V is TRBV6-6; no definite D call. CDR1 is MNHNY and CDR2 is SVGAGI in the germline V gene (reference sequence). The V and J ends lost 2 bases and 8 bases respectively, with 6 bases between them. This CDR3 has 11 residues.